The T cell receptor (beta chain) under discussion was sequenced for a study of CD8+CD57+ T cells in acquired aplastic anemia. It was patients with CD8+CD57+ cell expansion by flow cytometry who were chosen for sequencing. TCR beta VDJ and CDR3 profiling used genomic DNA as template. One entry per CDR3 protein, called by TCRdb with MiXCR from the reads. This sample yields approximately 300,000 distinct CDR3 sequences, of which under 65% are seen a single time; roughly 1.2% belongs to the top ten. The CDR3 contains 13 residues. Germline V lookup: CDR1 SQVTM, CDR2 ANQGSEA. Trimming shortened V by 3 bases and J by 3 bases, and 11 bases separated the two germline ends.

Sequences were obtained from sorted CD4+, CD8+, or CD8+CD57+ T cells (not recorded which) from PBMCs. The source is a human donor with aplastic anemia. The V gene is TRBV29-1, the J gene TRBJ1-2, with a weak D call TRBD1 (5 bases). CDR3 protein: CSVEGEGYYGYTF. CDR3 nucleotides: TGCAGCGTTGAGGGAGAGGGGTACTATGGCTACACCTTC. The variable domain in full, with the rest retrieved from reference TRBV29-1 and TRBJ1-2, is SAVISQKPSRDICQRGTSLTIQCQVDSQVTMMFWYRQQPGQSLTLIATANQGSEATYESGFVIDKFPISRPNLTFSTLTVSNMSPEDSSIYLCSVEGEGYYGYTFGSGTRLTVV.